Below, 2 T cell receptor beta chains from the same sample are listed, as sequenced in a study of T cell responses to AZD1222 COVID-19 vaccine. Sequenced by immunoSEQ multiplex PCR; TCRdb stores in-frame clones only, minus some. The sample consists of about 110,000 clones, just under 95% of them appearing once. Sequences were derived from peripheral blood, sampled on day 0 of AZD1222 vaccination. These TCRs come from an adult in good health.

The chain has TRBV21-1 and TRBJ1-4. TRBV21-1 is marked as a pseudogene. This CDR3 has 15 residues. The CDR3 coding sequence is TGTGCCAGCAGCAAAGGTGGTACAACTAATGAAAAACTGTTTTTT. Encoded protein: CASSKGGTTNEKLFF.

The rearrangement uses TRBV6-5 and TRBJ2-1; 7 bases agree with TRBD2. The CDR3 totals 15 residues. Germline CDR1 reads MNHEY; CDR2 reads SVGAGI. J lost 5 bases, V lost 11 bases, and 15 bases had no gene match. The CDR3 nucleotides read TGTGCCGGACGGTTCCTGGGGGGGGGAGACAATGAGCAGTTCTTC. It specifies CAGRFLGGGDNEQFF.